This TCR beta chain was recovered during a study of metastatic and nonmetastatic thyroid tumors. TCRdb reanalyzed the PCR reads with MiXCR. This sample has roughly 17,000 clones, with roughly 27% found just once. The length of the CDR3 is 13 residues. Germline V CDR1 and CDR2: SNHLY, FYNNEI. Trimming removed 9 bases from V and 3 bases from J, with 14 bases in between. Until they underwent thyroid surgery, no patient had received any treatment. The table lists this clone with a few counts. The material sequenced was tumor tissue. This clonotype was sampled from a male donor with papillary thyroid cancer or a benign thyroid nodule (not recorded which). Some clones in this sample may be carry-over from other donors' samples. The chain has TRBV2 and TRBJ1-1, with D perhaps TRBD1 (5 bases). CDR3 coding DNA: TGTGCCAGACGAGGGGTTCTGGACACTGAAGCTTTCTTT. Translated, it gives CARRGVLDTEAFF.